One sample yielded the 11 T cell receptor beta chains listed below, sequenced in a study of CD49a tissue-resident CD8 T cells in human skin (dated by TCRdb to 2016 to 2017). Library preparation was by the immunoSEQ multiplex PCR assay. The table was pulled from immuneACCESS by TCRdb, which kept in-frame rearrangements only. Such tables lose some clones; where checked, under half of the loss comes from unresolved V genes, and the rest has no known cause. Counted in this sample were over a hundred clones; about 61% of them appeared once. Roughly two fifths of the sample belongs to the ten largest clones. The sequencing sample was made of CD103+ CD49a- CD8+ T cells sorted from skin dermis. These TCRs come from a human donor in good health.

This clone occurred a few times. The rearrangement links TRBV6-1 to TRBJ2-1; D remains ambiguous. The CDR3 covers 14 residues. Trimming pared 8 bases from V and 0 bases from J, leaving 11 bases between. CDR1 is MNHNS and CDR2 is SASEGT in the germline V gene. The CDR3 reads CASLGPFSYNEQFF. In DNA form, the CDR3 reads TGTGCCAGCCTAGGCCCCTTCTCCTACAATGAGCAGTTCTTC.

The chain has TRBV28 and TRBJ1-3; 7 bases map to TRBD1. V shed 3 bases, J shed 0 bases, and the junction held 2 bases outside the gene matches. This CDR3 region has 15 residues. From germline, CDR1 is MDHEN and CDR2 SYDVKM. DNA of the CDR3: TGTGCCAGCAGTTTTTACAGGGGCTCTGGAAACACCATATATTTT. Residues: CASSFYRGSGNTIYF. Using reference TRBV28 and TRBJ1-3 for the parts outside the CDR3, the full variable domain is DVKVTQSSRYLVKRTGEKVFLECVQDMDHENMFWYRQDPGLGLRLIYFSYDVKMKEKGDIPEGYSVSREKKERFSLILESASTNQTSMYLCASSFYRGSGNTIYFGEGSWLTVV.

With regard to this clone: Within the sample, other DNA sequences also encode this same CDR3. The V gene is TRBV18, the J gene TRBJ2-1; TRBD2 aligns across 13 bases. Losses at the gene ends were 3 bases for V and 15 bases for J; bases not matched to a gene: 14. There are 16 residues in the CDR3. The germline CDR1 and CDR2 sequences are KGHSH and LQKENI. The CDR3 is CASSPVPGLAGKGAFF. Written as DNA, the CDR3 is TGTGCCAGCTCACCCGTTCCGGGACTAGCGGGAAAGGGGGCGTTCTTC.

This clone was observed a handful of times. This CDR3 fails to terminate in the conserved phenylalanine or tryptophan, so it likely reflects a read error. The DNA is left out, because the CDR3 cannot be placed on it with certainty; the CDR3 is given as TCRdb lists it. CDR3 region: CASSPGGTV. The rearrangement links TRBV12-1 to TRBJ1-1. TRBV12-1 is annotated as a pseudogene. Ends included, the CDR3 has 9 residues.

This clone rates as hyperexpanded. This chain joins TRBV21-1 and TRBJ2-1; the D call TRBD2 from the table was never checked on the DNA. TRBV21-1 is a pseudogene. The CDR3 extends over 16 amino acids. The CDR3 DNA sequence: TGTGCCAGCAGCAAAGGAAGGAGCGGGAGTCACAATGAGCAGTTCTTC. Amino acids: CASSKGRSGSHNEQFF.

This clone was detected only a few times. The V and J genes are TRBV6-1 and TRBJ1-4; D unresolved. The CDR3 is 15 amino acids. Germline-derived CDR1 and CDR2 are MNHNS and SASEGT. V shed 2 bases and J shed 4 bases, with 11 bases lying between them. CDR3 residues: CASSESAGNNEKLFF. The DNA for the CDR3 is TGTGCCAGCAGTGAATCGGCAGGAAATAATGAAAAACTGTTTTTT.

V and J are TRBV2 and TRBJ2-7; D might be TRBD2 (5 bases). CDR1 and CDR2 from the germline V gene are SNHLY and FYNNEI. Trimming took off 6 bases at V and 7 bases at J, with 10 bases between the two ends. The CDR3 covers 11 residues. The CDR3 DNA reads TGTGCCAGCAGCGGACTTAAAGAGCAGTACTTC. This encodes CASSGLKEQYF.

This clone is categorized as hyperexpanded. The CDR3 region is CASSGGNYQETQYF. The CDR3 DNA is TGTGCCAGCTCTGGCGGGAATTACCAAGAGACCCAGTACTTC. This chain joins TRBV27 and TRBJ2-5; tentatively, D is TRBD2 (6 bases). V was shortened by 8 bases and J by 0 bases, with 13 bases between the two germline ends. Germline V gene data show CDR1 as MNHEY and CDR2 as SMNVEV (reference sequence). The length of the CDR3 is 14 residues.

This CDR3 reads CASRQDKDTHYEQYF. The CDR3 DNA is TGTGCCAGCAGACAAGACAAAGATACCCATTACGAGCAGTACTTC. V usage is TRBV28 and J usage is TRBJ2-7; D remains ambiguous. The CDR3 spans 15 residues. The V gene's germline CDR1 is MDHEN and CDR2 SYDVKM. Trimming removed 6 bases at V and 4 bases at J, with 19 bases between.

The chain couples TRBV7-8 to TRBJ2-5; 9 positions agree with TRBD2. CDR3 length equals 16 residues. V shed 2 bases and J 2 bases; nucleotides not matched to a gene: 6. Per the germline V gene, CDR1 is SGHVS and CDR2 is FQNEAQ. As DNA, the CDR3 is TGTGCCAGCAGCTTAATGTTAGCGGGAGCGCAAGAGACCCAGTACTTC. Its protein product is CASSLMLAGAQETQYF.

The chain is built from TRBV5-4 and TRBJ2-1; the match to TRBD2 covers 7 bases. V shed 0 bases and J 0 bases; nucleotides not matched to a gene: 0. There are 15 residues in the CDR3. Looked up from germline, CDR1 is SGHNT and CDR2 is YYREEE (reference sequence). This CDR3 is CASSLGTSSYNEQFF. The CDR3 DNA reads as TGTGCCAGCAGCTTGGGGACTAGCTCCTACAATGAGCAGTTCTTC.